This entry lists 5 T cell receptor beta chains sequenced from one sample in a study of CD8+ T cells in alopecia areata. RNA extraction was followed by reverse transcription into cDNA, which acted as the sequencing template. TCRdb's table, derived via immunoSEQ multiplex PCR, lists solely in-frame clones and lacks some. The sample contains approximately 90,000 clones, over 70% of which appear only once. The treatment is: oral pan-JAK inhibitor, 5-10 mg twice daily. Sequencing used CD8+ T cells sorted from blood, obtained around week 42, from a patient treated with tofacitinib. These receptors originate from a human donor with alopecia areata.

The V gene is TRBV27, the J gene TRBJ1-5, with D maybe TRBD1 (6 bases). Trimming removed 4 bases at V and 9 bases at J, with 22 bases between. The germline gives CDR1 MNHEY, CDR2 SMNVEV (reference sequence). The CDR3 spans 16 residues. CDR3 amino acids: CASSSGDGEGTRPQHF. CDR3 nucleotides: TGTGCCAGCAGTTCAGGGGACGGTGAGGGGACTCGGCCCCAGCATTTT.

V usage is TRBV6-1 and J usage is TRBJ2-7; D tentatively reads TRBD1 or TRBD2 (5 bases each). The germline CDR1 and CDR2 sequences are MNHNS and SASEGT. The CDR3 is 13 amino acids. Trimming removed 6 bases at V and 2 bases at J, with 11 bases between. The CDR3 DNA reads as TGTGCCAGCAGGGGGGACGGGCCCTACGAGCAGTACTTC. Residues: CASRGDGPYEQYF.

V gene TRBV27 combines with J gene TRBJ2-2; D might be TRBD1 (5 bases). Deletions cut 7 bases from V and 2 bases from J, with 11 bases between. The CDR3 has 14 amino acids. Germline V CDR1 and CDR2: MNHEY, SMNVEV (reference sequence). This CDR3 is CASIPTANTGELFF. The CDR3, as DNA: TGTGCCAGCATCCCGACAGCTAACACCGGGGAGCTGTTTTTT.

DNA for the CDR3: TGTGCCAGCAGTTTTAGTAGGGCACGGCCCCAGCATTTT. This sequence encodes CASSFSRARPQHF. This rearrangement joins TRBV27 to TRBJ1-5; D is unresolved. V lost 3 bases to trimming and J lost 9 bases, with 12 bases between them. This CDR3 spans 13 amino acids. Looked up from germline, CDR1 is MNHEY and CDR2 is SMNVEV (reference sequence).

The chain employs TRBV27 and TRBJ2-7; D gene unclear. The V end lost 5 bases, the J end lost 1 base, and 12 bases lay between the germline ends. This CDR3 is 14 amino acids long. Germline V lookup: CDR1 MNHEY, CDR2 SMNVEV (reference sequence). CDR3 sequence (DNA): TGTGCCAGCAGTCCGGATGGAAGGTCCTACGAGCAGTACTTC. Translating gives CASSPDGRSYEQYF.